This passage covers 10 T cell receptor beta chains from one sample sequenced in a study of blood T cell repertoires in COVID-19. Generated by immunoSEQ multiplex PCR, the TCRdb table keeps only in-frame clones and is missing some. The table includes around 250,000 clones, approximately 91% detected once. The source material was PBMCs or T cells enriched from blood (not recorded which). The receptors here all came from a human donor in a cohort exposed to, infected with or recovered from COVID-19 (not recorded which). The donor label of this sample is uncertain.

This clone was counted once. The chain uses TRBV6-5 and TRBJ2-7; the D gene is possibly TRBD1 (7 bases). Germline values: CDR1 MNHEY, CDR2 SVGAGI. CDR3 length: 14 residues. The V end lost 5 bases, the J end lost 1 base, and 12 bases lay between the germline ends. Written as DNA, the CDR3 is TGTGCCAGCAGTCACGGGGGACAGTCCTACGAGCAGTACTTC. The encoded protein is CASSHGGQSYEQYF.

This clone was counted once. The V gene is TRBV5-1, the J gene TRBJ2-5; perhaps TRBD1 as D (6 bases). V was shortened by 0 bases and J by 0 bases, with 12 bases between the two germline ends. Germline assignment: CDR1 SGHRS and CDR2 YFSETQ. CDR3 length: 16 amino acids. The CDR3 reads CASSLDRAEYQETQYF. CDR3 in DNA: TGCGCCAGCAGCTTGGACAGGGCCGAGTACCAAGAGACCCAGTACTTC.

The rearrangement joins TRBV7-2 to TRBJ2-1, with 11 bases aligning to TRBD2. After removal of 2 bases from V and 7 bases from J, the junction contained 7 bases not matched to a gene. The CDR3 covers 16 residues. In germline, CDR1 is SGHTA, CDR2 FQGNSA. This CDR3 is CASSLSVAGGPNEQFF. The CDR3 nucleotides read TGTGCCAGCAGCTTATCCGTAGCGGGGGGGCCGAATGAGCAGTTCTTC.

As concerns this clone: A read error may account for a junction end that differs from germline. The chain is built from TRBV7-2 and TRBJ2-2, with TRBD2 identical over 14 bases. CDR1 is SGHTA, CDR2 FQGNSA, per germline. The CDR3 has 18 amino acids. The CDR3 region has the DNA TGTGCCAGCAACTTAGGGACTAGCGGGGGAGGTTTGACCGGGGAGCTGTTTTTT. The encoded protein is CASNLGTSGGGLTGELFF. Full variable domain (outside the CDR3, taken from reference TRBV7-2 and TRBJ2-2): GAGVSQSPSNKVTEKGKDVELRCDPISGHTALYWYRQSLGQGLEFLIYFQGNSAPDKSGLPSDRFSAERTGGSVSTLTIQRTQQEDSAVYLCASNLGTSGGGLTGELFFGEGSRLTVL.

This chain links TRBV27 with TRBJ2-1; TRBD1 might be the D (6 bases). Deletions cut 5 bases from V and 8 bases from J, with 10 bases between. Germline-derived CDR1 and CDR2 are MNHEY and SMNVEV (reference sequence). CDR3 length: 12 amino acids. CDR3 nucleotides: TGTGCCAGCAGTCCACAGGGTTATGAGCAGTTCTTC. Its protein is CASSPQGYEQFF.

This sequence joins TRBV25-1 and TRBJ1-6, with TRBD1 identical over 8 bases. CDR1 is MGHDK, CDR2 SYGVNS, per germline. This CDR3 is built from 13 residues. Trimming removed 4 bases from V and 10 bases from J; junction bases left unmatched: 3. CDR3 sequence (DNA): TGTGCCAGCAGTGGACAGGGGTTATCACCCCTCCACTTT. Its protein is CASSGQGLSPLHF.

The chain employs TRBV6-2 or TRBV6-3 and TRBJ1-6, with unresolved D. Looked up from germline, CDR1 is MNHEY and CDR2 is SVGEGT. The CDR3 sequence is 12 residues long. The V end was cut by 4 bases, the J end by 7 bases, with 5 bases between. CDR3 protein: CASSLENSPLHF. CDR3 DNA sequence: TGTGCCAGCAGTTTGGAGAATTCACCCCTCCACTTT.

This clone was detected only once. The chain recombines TRBV14 with TRBJ2-1; TRBD2 matches 12 bases. Trimming at V came to 1 base and at J to 9 bases, leaving 7 bases not matched to a gene. The V gene's germline CDR1 is SGHDN and CDR2 FVKESK. The CDR3 contains 16 residues. CDR3 coding DNA: TGTGCCAGCAGCCAAGGGCGACTAGCGGGGGTCTTTGAGCAGTTCTTC. This codes for CASSQGRLAGVFEQFF.

The J gene is TRBJ2-4, the V gene TRBV27; D remains unclear. The CDR3 is 14 residues long. The germline CDR1 and CDR2 sequences are MNHEY and SMNVEV (reference sequence). Trimming cost V 5 bases and J 6 bases, with 14 bases left between them. CDR3 in DNA: TGTGCCAGCAGTCCAGGTTCCGCTGGAAACATTCAGTACTTC. It specifies CASSPGSAGNIQYF.

This chain links TRBV5-6 with TRBJ1-6; possible D gene TRBD1, 6 bases. The V gene lost 2 bases and the J gene lost 3 bases, with 12 bases spanning the gap. Germline V gives CDR1 SGHDT, CDR2 YYEEEE. The CDR3 loop spans 16 amino acids. CDR3 sequence reads: CASSFPGQNYNSPLHF. CDR3 bases: TGTGCCAGCAGCTTCCCCGGACAGAACTATAATTCACCCCTCCACTTT. Together with reference TRBV5-6 and TRBJ1-6, the CDR3 gives the full variable domain: DAGVTQSPTHLIKTRGQQVTLRCSPKSGHDTVSWYQQALGQGPQFIFQYYEEEERQRGNFPDRFSGHQFPNYSSELNVNALLLGDSALYLCASSFPGQNYNSPLHFGNGTRLTVT.